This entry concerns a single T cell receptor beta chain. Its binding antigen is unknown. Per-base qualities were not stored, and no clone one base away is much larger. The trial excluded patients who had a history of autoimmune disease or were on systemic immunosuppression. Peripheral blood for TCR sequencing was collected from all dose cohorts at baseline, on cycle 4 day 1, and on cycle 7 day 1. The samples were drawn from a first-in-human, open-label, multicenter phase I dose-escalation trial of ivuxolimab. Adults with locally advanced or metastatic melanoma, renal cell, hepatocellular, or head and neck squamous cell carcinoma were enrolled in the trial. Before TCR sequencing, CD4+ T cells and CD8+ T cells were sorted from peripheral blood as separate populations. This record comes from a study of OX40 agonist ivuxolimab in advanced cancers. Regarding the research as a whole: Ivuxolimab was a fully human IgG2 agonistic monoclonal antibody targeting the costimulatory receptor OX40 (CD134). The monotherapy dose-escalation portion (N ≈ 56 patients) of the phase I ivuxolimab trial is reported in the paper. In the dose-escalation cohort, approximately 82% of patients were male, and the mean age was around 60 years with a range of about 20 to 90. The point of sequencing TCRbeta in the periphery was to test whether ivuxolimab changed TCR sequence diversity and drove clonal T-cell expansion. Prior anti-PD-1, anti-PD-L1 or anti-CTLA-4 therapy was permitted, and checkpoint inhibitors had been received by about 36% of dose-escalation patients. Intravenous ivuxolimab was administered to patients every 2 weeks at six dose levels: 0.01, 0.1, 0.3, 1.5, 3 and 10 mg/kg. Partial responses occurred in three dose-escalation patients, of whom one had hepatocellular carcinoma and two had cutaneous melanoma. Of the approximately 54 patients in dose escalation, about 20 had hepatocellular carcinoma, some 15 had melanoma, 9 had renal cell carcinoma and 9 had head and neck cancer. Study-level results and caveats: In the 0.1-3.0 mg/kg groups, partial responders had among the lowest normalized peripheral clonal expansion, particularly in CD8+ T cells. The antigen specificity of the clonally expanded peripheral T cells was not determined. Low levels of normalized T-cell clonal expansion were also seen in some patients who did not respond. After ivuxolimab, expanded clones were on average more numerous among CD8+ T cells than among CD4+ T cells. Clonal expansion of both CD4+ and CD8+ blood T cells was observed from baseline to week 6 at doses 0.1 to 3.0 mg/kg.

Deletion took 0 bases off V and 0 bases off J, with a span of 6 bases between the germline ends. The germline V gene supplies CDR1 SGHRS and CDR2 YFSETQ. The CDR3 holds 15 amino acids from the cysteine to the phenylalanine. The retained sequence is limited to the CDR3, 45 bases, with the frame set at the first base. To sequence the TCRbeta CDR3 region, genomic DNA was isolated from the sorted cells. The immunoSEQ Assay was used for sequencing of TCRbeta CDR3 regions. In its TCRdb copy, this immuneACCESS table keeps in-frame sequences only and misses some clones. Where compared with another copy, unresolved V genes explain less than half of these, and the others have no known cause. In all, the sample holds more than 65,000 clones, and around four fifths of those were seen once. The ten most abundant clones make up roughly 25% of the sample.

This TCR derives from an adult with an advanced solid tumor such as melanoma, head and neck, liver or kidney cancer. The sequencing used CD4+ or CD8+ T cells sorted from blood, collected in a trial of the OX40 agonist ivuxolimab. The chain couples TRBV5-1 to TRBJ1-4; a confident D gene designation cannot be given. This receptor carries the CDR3 CASSLEPTTNEKLFF. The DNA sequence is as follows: TGCGCCAGCAGCTTGGAACCCACAACTAATGAAAAACTGTTTTTT.